This T cell receptor (beta chain) was retrieved from a study of identical twins. Findings and limits, study-wide: Cord blood's abundant beta clonotypes had fewer insertions, unlike memory repertoires. Twin pairs' shared out-of-frame alpha sequences were enriched in low generation probability.

All donors were healthy Caucasians. Germline-derived CDR1 and CDR2 are SGHRS and YFSETQ. The CDR3 contains 16 residues. J lost 0 bases, V lost 0 bases, and 2 bases had no gene match. Each CDR3 protein is one row after TCRdb ran MiXCR on the 5' RACE reads. The sample has 690,000 or so distinct CDR3 sequences, over 8.5% seen once. The sample holds many counts of this clonotype. Its cognate antigen is unknown. This sample also appeared in a second study, on yellow fever vaccine responses in identical twins. That investigation notes: Vaccine T cell responses of twins reportedly seemed partly convergent and partly personalized.

Sequencing used PBMCs. The receptor's source is a woman in her late teens or twenties in good health. The chain couples TRBV5-1 to TRBJ2-7, with TRBD2 identical over 11 bases. The CDR3 DNA sequence: TGCGCCAGCAGCTTGGCCGGGACTAGCGGCTCCTACGAGCAGTACTTC. It encodes CASSLAGTSGSYEQYF. Full variable domain (remainder filled in from reference TRBV5-1 and TRBJ2-7): KAGVTQTPRYLIKTRGQQVTLSCSPISGHRSVSWYQQTPGQGLQFLFEYFSETQRNKGNFPGRFSGRQFSNSRSEMNVSTLELGDSALYLCASSLAGTSGSYEQYFGPGTRLTVT.